This TCR beta chain was recorded in a study of brain T cells in children with intractable seizures (dated by TCRdb to about 2021). At the level of the whole study: A NanoString immunology panel was first used to screen resected brain tissue from more than 40 pediatric epilepsy surgery cases for immune gene transcripts. About 65% of the 12 selected surgery cases also had pre-surgery blood sequenced, which left four cases with brain tissue only. The full study reports these points: Because sequencing depth was different between pre-surgery and post-surgery blood, clones absent from the pre-surgery sample may reflect undersampling. Viral specificity was inferred only from CDR3 sequence similarity, and patients' HCMV serostatus was unknown.

Turning to this clone: The target of this receptor is not known. Base qualities are not recorded, but no much larger clone differs from it by a single base.

The immunoSEQ assay was applied to genomic DNA to generate the TCR beta chain sequences. Regarding the original processing steps: Any CDR3 sequence that did not begin with the conserved framework cysteine at position 104 was removed by hand. To get clonality, the normalized Shannon's Diversity Index was subtracted from one, giving values from 0 (maximal diversity) to 1 (oligoclonal). Differences in the frequency of the same CDR3 between samples, such as brain versus blood, were assessed with chi-squared comparison-of-proportions tests. Public clonotypes were identified through searches of immuneACCESS, and similarity to known antiviral clonotypes was evaluated with the VDJdb browser. In TCRdb, the immuneACCESS table is reduced to in-frame sequences with V and J assigned. These tables do not hold every clone; where another copy was compared, an unresolved V gene accounts for under half, and the others remain unexplained. V and J calls plus clone size are reproduced from that table; the DNA served to infer D and trimming. Present in this sample are roughly 69,000 clones, about 96% of which were seen just once. Roughly 0.4% of the sample is taken by the ten largest.

The meaning of the sample's time point label: resected brain tissue, or blood drawn just prior to surgery. The surgery cases showing the highest brain T cell transcript signatures were chosen for TCR beta chain sequencing of brain tissue and, when available, of blood. Prior to surgery, the patients had been treated with at least one anti-epileptic drug. TCR-sequenced patients were children with drug-resistant epilepsy due to tuberous sclerosis complex, focal cortical dysplasia, Rasmussen encephalitis or hemimegalencephaly. The blood samples were collected right before the epilepsy surgery. The Monarch genomic DNA purification kit was used to extract bulk genomic DNA from unsorted brain tissue and whole blood. From the germline V gene (reference sequence), CDR1 is LNHNV and CDR2 is YYDKDF. The trim is 1 base for V and 0 bases for J, with a gap of 15 bases between the germline ends. Its CDR3 holds 17 amino acids, cysteine through phenylalanine. The only DNA kept is the CDR3, 51 bases in frame from the first base.

The sample consisted of peripheral blood, taken at surgery. The source is a boy in the first two years of life with focal cortical dysplasia and intractable seizures. The chain was built from TRBV15 and TRBJ1-2; the D gene assignment is ambiguous. The CDR3 region has the sequence CATSRVFRQMTNYGYTF. The DNA reads as follows: TGTGCCACCAGCAGAGTTTTTCGGCAGATGACTAACTATGGCTACACCTTC.